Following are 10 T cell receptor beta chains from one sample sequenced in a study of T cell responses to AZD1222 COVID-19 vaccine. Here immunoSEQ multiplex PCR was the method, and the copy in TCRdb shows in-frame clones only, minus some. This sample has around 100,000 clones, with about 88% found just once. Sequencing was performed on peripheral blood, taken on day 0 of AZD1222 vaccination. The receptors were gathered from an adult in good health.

CDR3 in amino acids: CASSERLSDGYTF. The CDR3 nucleotides are TGTGCCAGCAGTGAACGTTTATCGGATGGCTACACCTTC. The J gene is TRBJ1-2, the V gene TRBV25-1; D gene unclear. V lost 2 bases and J lost 6, with 10 bases in between. This CDR3 is built from 13 residues. Per germline, CDR1 MGHDK and CDR2 SYGVNS.

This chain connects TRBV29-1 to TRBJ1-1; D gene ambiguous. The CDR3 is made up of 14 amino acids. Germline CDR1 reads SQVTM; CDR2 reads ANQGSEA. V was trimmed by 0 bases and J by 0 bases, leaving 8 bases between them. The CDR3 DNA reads TGCAGCGTTGAAGAACCGAGTGTGAACACTGAAGCTTTCTTT. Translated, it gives CSVEEPSVNTEAFF. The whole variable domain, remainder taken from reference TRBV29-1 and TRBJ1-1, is SAVISQKPSRDICQRGTSLTIQCQVDSQVTMMFWYRQQPGQSLTLIATANQGSEATYESGFVIDKFPISRPNLTFSTLTVSNMSPEDSSIYLCSVEEPSVNTEAFFGQGTRLTVV.

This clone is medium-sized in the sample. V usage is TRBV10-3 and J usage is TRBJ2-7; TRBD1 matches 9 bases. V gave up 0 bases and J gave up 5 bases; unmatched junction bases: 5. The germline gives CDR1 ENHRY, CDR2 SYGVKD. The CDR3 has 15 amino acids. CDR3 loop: CAISESMDRGHEQYF. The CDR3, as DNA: TGTGCCATCAGTGAGTCTATGGACAGGGGTCACGAGCAGTACTTC.

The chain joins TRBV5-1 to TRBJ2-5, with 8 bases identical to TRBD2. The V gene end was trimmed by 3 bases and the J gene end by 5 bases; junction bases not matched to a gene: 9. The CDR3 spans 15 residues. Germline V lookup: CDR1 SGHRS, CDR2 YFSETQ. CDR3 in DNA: TGCGCCAGCAGCTCCATAGCGGGGAGCGGGGAGACCCAGTACTTC. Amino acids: CASSSIAGSGETQYF. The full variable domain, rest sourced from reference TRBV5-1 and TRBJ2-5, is KAGVTQTPRYLIKTRGQQVTLSCSPISGHRSVSWYQQTPGQGLQFLFEYFSETQRNKGNFPGRFSGRQFSNSRSEMNVSTLELGDSALYLCASSSIAGSGETQYFGPGTRLLVL.

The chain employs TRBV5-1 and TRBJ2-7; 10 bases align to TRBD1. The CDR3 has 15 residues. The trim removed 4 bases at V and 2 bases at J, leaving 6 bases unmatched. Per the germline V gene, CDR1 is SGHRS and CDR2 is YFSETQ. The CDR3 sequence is CASSLWTGGTYEQYF. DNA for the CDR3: TGCGCCAGCAGCCTTTGGACAGGGGGTACCTACGAGCAGTACTTC.

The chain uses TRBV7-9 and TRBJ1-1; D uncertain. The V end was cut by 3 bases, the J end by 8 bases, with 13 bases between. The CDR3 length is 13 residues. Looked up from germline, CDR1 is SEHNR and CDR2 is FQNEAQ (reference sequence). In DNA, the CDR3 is TGTGCCAGCAGCTTCGAAGGGCCCCGAGAAGCTTTCTTT. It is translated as CASSFEGPREAFF.

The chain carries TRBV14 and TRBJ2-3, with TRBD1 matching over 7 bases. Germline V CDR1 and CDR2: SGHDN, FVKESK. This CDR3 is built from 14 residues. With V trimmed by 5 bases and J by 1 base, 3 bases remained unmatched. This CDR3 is CASSSGQGTDTQYF. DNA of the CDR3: TGTGCCAGCAGCTCCGGACAGGGCACAGATACGCAGTATTTT.

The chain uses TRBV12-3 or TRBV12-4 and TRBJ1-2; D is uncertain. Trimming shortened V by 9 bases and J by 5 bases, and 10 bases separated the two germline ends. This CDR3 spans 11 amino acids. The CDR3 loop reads CASAFGYGYTF. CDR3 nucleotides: TGTGCCAGTGCGTTTGGTTATGGCTACACCTTC.

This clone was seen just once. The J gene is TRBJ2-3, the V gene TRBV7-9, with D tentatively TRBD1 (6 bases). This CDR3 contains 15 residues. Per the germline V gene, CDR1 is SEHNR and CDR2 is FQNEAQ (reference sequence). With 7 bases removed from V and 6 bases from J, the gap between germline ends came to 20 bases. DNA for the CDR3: TGTGCCAGCACCTCGGGGCAGGGGTATGGGGATACGCAGTATTTT. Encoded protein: CASTSGQGYGDTQYF. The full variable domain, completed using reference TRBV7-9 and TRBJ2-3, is DTGVSQNPRHKITKRGQNVTFRCDPISEHNRLYWYRQTLGQGPEFLTYFQNEAQLEKSRLLSDRFSAERPKGSFSTLEIQRTEQGDSAMYLCASTSGQGYGDTQYFGPGTRLTVL.

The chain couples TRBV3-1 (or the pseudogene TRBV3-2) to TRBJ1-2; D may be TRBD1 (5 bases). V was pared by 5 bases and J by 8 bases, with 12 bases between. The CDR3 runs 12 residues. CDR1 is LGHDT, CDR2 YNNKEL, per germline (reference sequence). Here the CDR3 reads CASSTQGSGYTF. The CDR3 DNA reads TGTGCCAGCAGCACCCAGGGATCAGGCTACACCTTC.